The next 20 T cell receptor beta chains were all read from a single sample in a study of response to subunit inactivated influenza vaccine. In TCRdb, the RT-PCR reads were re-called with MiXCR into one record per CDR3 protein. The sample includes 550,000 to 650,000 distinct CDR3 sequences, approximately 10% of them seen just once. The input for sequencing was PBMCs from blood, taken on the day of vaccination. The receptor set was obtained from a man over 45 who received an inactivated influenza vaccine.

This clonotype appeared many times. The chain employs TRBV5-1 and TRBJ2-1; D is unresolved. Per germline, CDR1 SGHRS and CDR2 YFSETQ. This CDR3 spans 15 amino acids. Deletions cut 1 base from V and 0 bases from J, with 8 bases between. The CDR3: CASSLIRSSYNEQFF. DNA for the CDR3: TGCGCCAGCAGCTTGATCCGGAGCTCCTACAATGAGCAGTTCTTC.

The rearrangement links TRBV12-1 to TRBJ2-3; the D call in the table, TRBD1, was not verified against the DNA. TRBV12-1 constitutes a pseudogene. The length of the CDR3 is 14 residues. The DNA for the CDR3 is TGTGCCAGCAGCCCAGGGTTTAGGGCAGATACGCAGTATTTT. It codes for CASSPGFRADTQYF.

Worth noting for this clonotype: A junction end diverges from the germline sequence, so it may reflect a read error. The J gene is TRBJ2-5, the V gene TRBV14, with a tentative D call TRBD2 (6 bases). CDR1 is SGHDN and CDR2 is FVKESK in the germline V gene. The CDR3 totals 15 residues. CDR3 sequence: CVSSPWDSDGETQYF. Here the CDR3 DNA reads TGTGTCAGCAGCCCGTGGGACTCCGACGGGGAGACCCAGTACTTC.

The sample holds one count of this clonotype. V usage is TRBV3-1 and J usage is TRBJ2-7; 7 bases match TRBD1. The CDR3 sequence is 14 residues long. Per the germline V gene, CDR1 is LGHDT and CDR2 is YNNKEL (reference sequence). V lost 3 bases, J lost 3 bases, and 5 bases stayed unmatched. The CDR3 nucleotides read TGTGCCAGCAGCCACCCAGACAGGGACTACGAGCAGTACTTC. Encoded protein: CASSHPDRDYEQYF.

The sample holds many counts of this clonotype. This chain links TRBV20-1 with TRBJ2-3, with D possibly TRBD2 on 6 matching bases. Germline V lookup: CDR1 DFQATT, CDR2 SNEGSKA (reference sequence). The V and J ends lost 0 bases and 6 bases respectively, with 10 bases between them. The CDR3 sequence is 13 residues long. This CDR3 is CSARDAGLDTQYF. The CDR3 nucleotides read TGCAGTGCTAGAGACGCGGGACTGGATACGCAGTATTTT.

CDR3 amino acids: CASSFGGVGSDTQYF. Written as DNA, the CDR3 is TGTGCCAGCAGCTTCGGGGGGGTAGGGTCAGATACGCAGTATTTT. The chain links TRBV9 to TRBJ2-3; the match to TRBD2 covers 8 bases. This CDR3 comprises 15 residues. V lost 4 bases, J lost 4 bases, and 8 bases stayed unmatched. The germline V gene has CDR1 SGDLS and CDR2 YYNGEE.

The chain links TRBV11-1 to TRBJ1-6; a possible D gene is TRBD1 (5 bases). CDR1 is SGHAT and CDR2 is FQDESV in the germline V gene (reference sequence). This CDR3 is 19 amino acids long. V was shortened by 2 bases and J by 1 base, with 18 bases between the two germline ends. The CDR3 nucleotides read TGTGCCAGCAGCTTAATAGCGGGCAGGGAGGGGTCCTATAATTCACCCCTCCACTTT. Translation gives CASSLIAGREGSYNSPLHF.

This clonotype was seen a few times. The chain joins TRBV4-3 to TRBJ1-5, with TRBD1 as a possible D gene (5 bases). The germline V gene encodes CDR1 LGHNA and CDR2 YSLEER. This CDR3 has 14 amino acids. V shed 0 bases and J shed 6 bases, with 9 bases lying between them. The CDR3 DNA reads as TGCGCCAGCAGCCAAGATCCGGGGGTTCAGCCCCAGCATTTT. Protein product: CASSQDPGVQPQHF.

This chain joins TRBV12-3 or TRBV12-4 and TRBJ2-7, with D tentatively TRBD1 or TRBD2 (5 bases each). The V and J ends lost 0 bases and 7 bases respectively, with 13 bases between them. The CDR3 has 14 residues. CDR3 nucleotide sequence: TGTGCCAGCAGTTTAGCGATGGGCAGGGAGGAGCAGTACTTC. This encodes CASSLAMGREEQYF.

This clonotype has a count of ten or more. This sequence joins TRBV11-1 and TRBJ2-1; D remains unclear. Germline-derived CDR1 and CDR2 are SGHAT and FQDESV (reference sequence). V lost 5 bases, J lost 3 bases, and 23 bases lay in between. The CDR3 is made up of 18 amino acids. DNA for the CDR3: TGTGCCAGCAGCCCCGACCTCGGACGCCTAAAGGACTACAATGAGCAGTTCTTC. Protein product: CASSPDLGRLKDYNEQFF. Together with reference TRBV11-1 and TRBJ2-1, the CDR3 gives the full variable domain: EAEVAQSPRYKITEKSQAVAFWCDPISGHATLYWYRQILGQGPELLVQFQDESVVDDSQLPKDRFSAERLKGVDSTLKIQPAELGDSAMYLCASSPDLGRLKDYNEQFFGPGTRLTVL.

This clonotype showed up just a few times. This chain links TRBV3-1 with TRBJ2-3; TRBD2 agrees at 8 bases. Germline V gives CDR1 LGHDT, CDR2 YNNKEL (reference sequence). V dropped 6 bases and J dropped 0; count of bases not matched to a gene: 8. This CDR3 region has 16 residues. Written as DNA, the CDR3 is TGTGCCAGCAGTCAAACGGGGGGGGCTAGCACAGATACGCAGTATTTT. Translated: CASSQTGGASTDTQYF.

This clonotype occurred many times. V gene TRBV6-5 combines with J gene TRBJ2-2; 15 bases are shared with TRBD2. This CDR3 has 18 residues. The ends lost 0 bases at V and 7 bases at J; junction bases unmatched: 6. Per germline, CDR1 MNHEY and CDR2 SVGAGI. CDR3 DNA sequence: TGTGCCAGCAGTTACTCAGGACTAGCGGGAGGGTACGTCGGGGAGCTGTTTTTT. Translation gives CASSYSGLAGGYVGELFF.

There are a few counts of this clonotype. The CDR3 DNA reads as TGTGCCAGCAGTCCCTCGGGACTAGCGGACAATGAGCAGTTCTTC. Protein: CASSPSGLADNEQFF. The chain links TRBV6-5 to TRBJ2-1, with 11 bases identical to TRBD2. Germline CDR1 MNHEY, CDR2 SVGAGI. Losses at the gene ends were 5 bases for V and 5 bases for J; bases not matched to a gene: 5. The CDR3 has 15 residues.

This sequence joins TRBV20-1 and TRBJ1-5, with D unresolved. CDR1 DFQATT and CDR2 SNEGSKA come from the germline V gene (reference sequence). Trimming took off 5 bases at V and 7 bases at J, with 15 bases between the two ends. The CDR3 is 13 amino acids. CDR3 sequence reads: CSAAGRVSQPQHF. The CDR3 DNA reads TGCAGTGCTGCAGGTAGAGTTAGCCAGCCCCAGCATTTT.

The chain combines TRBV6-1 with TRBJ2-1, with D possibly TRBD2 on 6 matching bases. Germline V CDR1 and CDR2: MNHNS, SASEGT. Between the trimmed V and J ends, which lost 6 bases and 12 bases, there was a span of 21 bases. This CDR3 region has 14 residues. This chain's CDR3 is CASRPTLTGTRQFF. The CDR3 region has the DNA TGTGCCAGCAGACCGACCCTAACCGGGACTCGGCAGTTCTTC.

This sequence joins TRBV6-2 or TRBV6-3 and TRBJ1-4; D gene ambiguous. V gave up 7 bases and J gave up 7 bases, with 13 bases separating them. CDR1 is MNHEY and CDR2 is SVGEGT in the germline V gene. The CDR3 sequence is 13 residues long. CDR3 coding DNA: TGTGCCAGCACACGGAGCGATTTTGAAAAACTGTTTTTT. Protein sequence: CASTRSDFEKLFF.

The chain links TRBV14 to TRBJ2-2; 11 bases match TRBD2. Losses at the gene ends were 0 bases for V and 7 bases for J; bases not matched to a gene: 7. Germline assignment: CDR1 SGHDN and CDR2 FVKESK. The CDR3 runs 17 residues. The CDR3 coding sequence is TGTGCCAGCAGCCAAGATCCGACTAGCGGGATGGTCGGGGAGCTGTTTTTT. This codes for CASSQDPTSGMVGELFF.

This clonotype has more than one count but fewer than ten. The CDR3 bases are TGTGCCAGCAGCCCTGTAGACAGTACCGTCAATCAGCCCCAGCATTTT. Translated: CASSPVDSTVNQPQHF. This chain joins TRBV12-3 or TRBV12-4 and TRBJ1-5; weak D call: TRBD1 (5 bases). The CDR3 spans 16 residues. The V end was cut by 6 bases, the J end by 3 bases, with 18 bases between.

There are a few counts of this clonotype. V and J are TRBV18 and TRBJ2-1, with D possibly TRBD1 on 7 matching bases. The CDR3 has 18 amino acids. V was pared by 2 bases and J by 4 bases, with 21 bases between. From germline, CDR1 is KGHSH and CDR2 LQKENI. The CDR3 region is CASSPRPPGAGGYNEQFF. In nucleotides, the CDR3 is TGTGCCAGCTCACCAAGGCCCCCGGGGGCAGGGGGGTACAATGAGCAGTTCTTC.

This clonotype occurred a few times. The CDR3 DNA follows: TGTGCCAGCAGTCATAGCGGGAGCGGAGAGACCCAGTACTTC. It encodes CASSHSGSGETQYF. The V gene is TRBV9, the J gene TRBJ2-5; 9 bases line up with TRBD2. This CDR3 is 14 amino acids long. The germline V gene encodes CDR1 SGDLS and CDR2 YYNGEE. J gave up 4 bases and V 5 bases, and 6 bases lay outside the gene matches.